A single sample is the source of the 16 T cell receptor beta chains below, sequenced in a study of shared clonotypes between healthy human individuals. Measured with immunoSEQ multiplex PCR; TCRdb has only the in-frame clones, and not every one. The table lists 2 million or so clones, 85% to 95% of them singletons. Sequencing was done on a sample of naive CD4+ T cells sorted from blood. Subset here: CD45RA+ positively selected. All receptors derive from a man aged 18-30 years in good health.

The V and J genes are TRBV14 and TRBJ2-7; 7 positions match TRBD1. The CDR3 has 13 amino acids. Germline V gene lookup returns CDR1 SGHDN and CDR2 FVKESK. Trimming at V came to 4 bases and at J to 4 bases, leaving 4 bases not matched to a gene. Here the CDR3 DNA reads TGTGCCAGCAGCCCGGGACAGCGATACGAGCAGTACTTC. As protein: CASSPGQRYEQYF.

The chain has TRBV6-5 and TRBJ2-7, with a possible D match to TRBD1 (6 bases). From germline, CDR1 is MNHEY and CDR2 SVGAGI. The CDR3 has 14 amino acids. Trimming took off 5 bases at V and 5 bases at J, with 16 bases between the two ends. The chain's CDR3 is CASSPADRIHEQYF. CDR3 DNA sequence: TGTGCCAGCAGTCCGGCCGACAGGATCCACGAGCAGTACTTC.

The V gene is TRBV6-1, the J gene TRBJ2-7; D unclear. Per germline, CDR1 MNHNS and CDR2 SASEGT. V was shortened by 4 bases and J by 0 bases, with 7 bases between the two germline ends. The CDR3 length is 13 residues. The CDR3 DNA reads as TGTGCCAGCAGTGTGTCGGCCTCCTACGAGCAGTACTTC. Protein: CASSVSASYEQYF.

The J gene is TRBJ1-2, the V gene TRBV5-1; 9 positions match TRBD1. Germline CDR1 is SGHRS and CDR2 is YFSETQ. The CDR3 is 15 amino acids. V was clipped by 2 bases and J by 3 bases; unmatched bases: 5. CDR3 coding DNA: TGCGCCAGCAGCTTCCGGACAGGGGACGACTATGGCTACACCTTC. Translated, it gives CASSFRTGDDYGYTF.

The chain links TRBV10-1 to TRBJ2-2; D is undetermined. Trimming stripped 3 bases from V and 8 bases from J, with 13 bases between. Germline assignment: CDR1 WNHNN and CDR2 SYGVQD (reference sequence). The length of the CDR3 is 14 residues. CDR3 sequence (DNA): TGCGCCAGCAGTGACAGCGCCAAGTTGGGGGAGCTGTTTTTT. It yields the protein CASSDSAKLGELFF.

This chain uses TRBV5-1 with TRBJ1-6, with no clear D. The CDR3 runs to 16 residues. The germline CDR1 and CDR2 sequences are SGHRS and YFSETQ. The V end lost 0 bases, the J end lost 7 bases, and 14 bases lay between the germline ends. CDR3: CASSLGVIGLNSPLHF. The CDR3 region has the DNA TGCGCCAGCAGCTTGGGTGTTATAGGCCTAAATTCACCCCTCCACTTT.

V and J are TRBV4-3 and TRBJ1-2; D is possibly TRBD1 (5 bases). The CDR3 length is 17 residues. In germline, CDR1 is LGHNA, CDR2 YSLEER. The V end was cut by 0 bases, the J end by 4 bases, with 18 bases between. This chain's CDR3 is CASSQDLSGMASYGYTF. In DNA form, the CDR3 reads TGCGCCAGCAGCCAAGATCTTTCAGGGATGGCTTCCTATGGCTACACCTTC.

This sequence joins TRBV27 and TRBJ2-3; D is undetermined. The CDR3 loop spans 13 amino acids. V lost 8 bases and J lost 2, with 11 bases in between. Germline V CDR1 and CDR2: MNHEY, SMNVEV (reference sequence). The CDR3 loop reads CASWPFNTDTQYF. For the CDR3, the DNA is TGTGCCAGCTGGCCGTTTAACACAGATACGCAGTATTTT.

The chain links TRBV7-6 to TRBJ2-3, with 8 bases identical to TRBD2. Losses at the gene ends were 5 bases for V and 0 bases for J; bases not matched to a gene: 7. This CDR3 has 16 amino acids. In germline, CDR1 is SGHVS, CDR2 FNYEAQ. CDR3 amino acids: CASSPPSSGSTDTQYF. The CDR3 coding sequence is TGTGCCAGCAGCCCGCCTTCTAGCGGGAGCACAGATACGCAGTATTTT.

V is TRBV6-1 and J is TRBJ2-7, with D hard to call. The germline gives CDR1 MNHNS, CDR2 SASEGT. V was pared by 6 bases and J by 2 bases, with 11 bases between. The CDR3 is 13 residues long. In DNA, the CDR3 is TGTGCCAGCAGCGTCCCGGTTACCTACGAGCAGTACTTC. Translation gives CASSVPVTYEQYF.

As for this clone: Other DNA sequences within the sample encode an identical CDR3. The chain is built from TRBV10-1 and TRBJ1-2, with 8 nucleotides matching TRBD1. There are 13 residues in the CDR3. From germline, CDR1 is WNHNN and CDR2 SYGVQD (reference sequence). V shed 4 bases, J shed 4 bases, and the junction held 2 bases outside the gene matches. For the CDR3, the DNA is TGCGCCAGCAGTGGGGACAGGTCCTATGGCTACACCTTC. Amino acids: CASSGDRSYGYTF.

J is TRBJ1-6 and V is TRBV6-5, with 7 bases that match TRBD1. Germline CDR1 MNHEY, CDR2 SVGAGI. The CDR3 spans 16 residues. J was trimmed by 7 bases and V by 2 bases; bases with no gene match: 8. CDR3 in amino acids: CASSYTRQGSNSPLHF. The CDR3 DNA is TGTGCCAGCAGTTACACTAGACAGGGAAGCAATTCACCCCTCCACTTT.

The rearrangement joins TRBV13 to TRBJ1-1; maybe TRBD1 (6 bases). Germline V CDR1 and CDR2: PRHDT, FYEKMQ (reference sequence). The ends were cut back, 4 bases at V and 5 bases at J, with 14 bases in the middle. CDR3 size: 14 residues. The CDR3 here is CASSSGQLRTEAFF. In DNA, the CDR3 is TGTGCCAGCAGCTCCGGACAGCTGAGGACTGAAGCTTTCTTT.

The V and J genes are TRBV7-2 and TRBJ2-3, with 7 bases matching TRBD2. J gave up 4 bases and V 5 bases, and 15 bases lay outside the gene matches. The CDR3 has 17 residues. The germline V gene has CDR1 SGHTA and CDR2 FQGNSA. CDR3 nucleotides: TGTGCCAGCAGCCGTCCCCCGGGGGGAGGGCCGCCAGATACGCAGTATTTT. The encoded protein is CASSRPPGGGPPDTQYF.

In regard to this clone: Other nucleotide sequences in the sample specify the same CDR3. The CDR3 DNA is TGTGCCAGCTCACCGACTAGCGGGGGGCGTGGCACAGATACGCAGTATTTT. Its translation: CASSPTSGGRGTDTQYF. The chain combines TRBV18 with TRBJ2-3, with TRBD2 identical over 13 bases. The ends lost 3 bases at V and 1 base at J; junction bases unmatched: 4. The CDR3 spans 17 residues. From germline, CDR1 is KGHSH and CDR2 LQKENI.

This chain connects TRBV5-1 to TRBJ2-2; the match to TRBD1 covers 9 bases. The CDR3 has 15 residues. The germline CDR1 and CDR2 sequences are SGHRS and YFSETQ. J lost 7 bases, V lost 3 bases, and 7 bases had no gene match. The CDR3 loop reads CASSSPGQGVGELFF. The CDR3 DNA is TGCGCCAGCAGCTCACCGGGACAGGGTGTCGGGGAGCTGTTTTTT.